The T cell receptor beta chain described here comes from a study of shared clonotypes between healthy human individuals. Whole-study findings and limits: Shared clonotypes: 4.5% to 5% naive CD4, about 3.3% naive CD8, about 2.5% memory CD4, 0.35% to 0.5% memory CD8.

Sequencing used immunoSEQ multiplex PCR; TCRdb keeps in-frame clones, though not all of them. The table includes 2 million to 2.5 million clones, nearly 97% detected once. As for this clone: Its antigen is unknown.

Germline V gene sequence: CDR1 SNHLY, CDR2 FYNNEI. CDR3 length equals 14 residues. Germline trimming cut 6 bases from V and 5 bases from J; bases unmatched to any gene: 3. This sequence was found in a man between 18 and 29 years old in good health. Sequencing was carried out using naive CD4+ T cells sorted from blood. Sample subset: CD45RA+ positively selected. The genes are TRBV2 and TRBJ2-7, with 14 positions matching TRBD2. The CDR3, as DNA: TGTGCCAGCAGAGCGACTAGCGGGAGGGACGAGCAGTACTTC. Translation gives CASRATSGRDEQYF.